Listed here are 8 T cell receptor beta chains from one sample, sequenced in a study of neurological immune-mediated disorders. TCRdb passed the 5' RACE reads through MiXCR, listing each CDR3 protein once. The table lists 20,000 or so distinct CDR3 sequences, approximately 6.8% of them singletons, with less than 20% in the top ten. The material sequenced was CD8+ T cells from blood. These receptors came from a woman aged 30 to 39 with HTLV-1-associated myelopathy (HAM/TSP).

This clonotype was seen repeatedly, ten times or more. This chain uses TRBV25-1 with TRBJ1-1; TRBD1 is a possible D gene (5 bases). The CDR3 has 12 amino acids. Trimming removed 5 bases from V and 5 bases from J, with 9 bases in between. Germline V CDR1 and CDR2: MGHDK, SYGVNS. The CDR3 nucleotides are TGTGCCAGCAGTTGGAGGGGTACTGAAGCTTTCTTT. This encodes CASSWRGTEAFF.

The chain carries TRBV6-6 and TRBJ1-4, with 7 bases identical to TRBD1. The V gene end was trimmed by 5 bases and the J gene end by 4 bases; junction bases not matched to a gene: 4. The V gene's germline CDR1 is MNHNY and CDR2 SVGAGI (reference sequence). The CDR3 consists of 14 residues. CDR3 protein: CASSQGEDNEKLFF. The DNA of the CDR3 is TGTGCCAGCAGTCAGGGGGAAGATAATGAAAAACTGTTTTTT.

DNA for the CDR3: TGTGCCAGCAGTGAGACTAGCGGGGGCGCAGATACGCAGTATTTT. Its protein is CASSETSGGADTQYF. This rearrangement joins TRBV6-4 to TRBJ2-3; 12 positions agree with TRBD2. J was trimmed by 4 bases and V by 3 bases; bases with no gene match: 2. CDR1 is MRHNA and CDR2 is SNTAGT in the germline V gene. CDR3 length equals 15 residues.

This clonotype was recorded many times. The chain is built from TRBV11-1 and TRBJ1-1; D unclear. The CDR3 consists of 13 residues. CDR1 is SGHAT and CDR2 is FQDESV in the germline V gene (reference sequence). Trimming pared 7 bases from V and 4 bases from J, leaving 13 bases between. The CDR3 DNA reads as TGTGCCAGCACCCTTTCAATCGCCACTGAAGCTTTCTTT. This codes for CASTLSIATEAFF. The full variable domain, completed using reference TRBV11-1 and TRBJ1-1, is EAEVAQSPRYKITEKSQAVAFWCDPISGHATLYWYRQILGQGPELLVQFQDESVVDDSQLPKDRFSAERLKGVDSTLKIQPAELGDSAMYLCASTLSIATEAFFGQGTRLTVV.

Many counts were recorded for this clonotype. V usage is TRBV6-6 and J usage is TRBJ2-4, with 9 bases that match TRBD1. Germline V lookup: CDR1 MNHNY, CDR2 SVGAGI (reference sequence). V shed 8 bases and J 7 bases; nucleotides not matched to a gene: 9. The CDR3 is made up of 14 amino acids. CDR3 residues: CASQTGTGTNIQYF. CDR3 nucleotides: TGTGCCAGCCAAACGGGGACAGGGACGAACATTCAGTACTTC.

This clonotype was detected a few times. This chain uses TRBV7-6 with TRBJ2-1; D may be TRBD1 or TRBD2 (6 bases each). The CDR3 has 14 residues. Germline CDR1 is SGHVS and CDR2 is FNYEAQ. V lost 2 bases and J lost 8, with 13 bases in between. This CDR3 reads CASSLRWGADEQFF. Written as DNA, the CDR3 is TGTGCCAGCAGCTTACGCTGGGGGGCGGATGAGCAGTTCTTC.

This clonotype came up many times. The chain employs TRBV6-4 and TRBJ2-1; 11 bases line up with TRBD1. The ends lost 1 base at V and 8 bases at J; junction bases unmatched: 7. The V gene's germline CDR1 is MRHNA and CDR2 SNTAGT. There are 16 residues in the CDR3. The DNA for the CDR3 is TGTGCCAGCAGTGACTATGGGGGGACAGGGGGACATGAGCAGTTCTTC. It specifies CASSDYGGTGGHEQFF.

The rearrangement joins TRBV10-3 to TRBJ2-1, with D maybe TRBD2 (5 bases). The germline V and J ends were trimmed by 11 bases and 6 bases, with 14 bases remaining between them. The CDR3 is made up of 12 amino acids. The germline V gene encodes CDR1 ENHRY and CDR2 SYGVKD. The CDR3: CAAGAGLNEQFF. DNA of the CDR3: TGTGCCGCCGGAGCCGGACTCAATGAGCAGTTCTTC.